This T cell receptor (beta chain) was captured by sequencing in a study of cytomegalovirus exposure and HLA in healthy donors. The study's findings and limits: Sequence variants that were highly shared formed a cluster that was likely a sequencing artifact. Most TCR sequences proved rare, with some public TCRs found in many donors. Analyses of presence and absence presupposed an approximately uniform sequencing depth across donors.

Germline lookup yields CDR1 LNHDA and CDR2 SQIVND (reference sequence). Trimming took 6 bases from V and 4 from J; bases not matched to a gene: 8. There are 14 residues in the CDR3. PCR primers comprised 60 Vbeta and 13 Jbeta primers. In the source study's methods: Later analysis identified tens of millions of unique TCR beta chains, 9 million to 13 million shared. Assay used: immunoSEQ multiplex PCR; TCRdb lists only in-frame clones, some missing. V and J calls and clone size are those listed in that table; D and trimming were worked out from the DNA. This table lists some 76,000 clones. Regarding this clone: Its antigen is unidentified.

The clonotype comes from a man in his forties in good health and CMV-seronegative. Specimen: PBMCs. This chain joins TRBV19 and TRBJ2-7, with 8 bases identical to TRBD2. The CDR3 region is CASSPKRERYEQYF. CDR3 DNA sequence: TGTGCCAGTAGCCCGAAGCGGGAGCGATACGAGCAGTACTTC.